This paragraph reports one T cell receptor beta chain. What it recognizes is unknown. This entry comes from a study of CD8+ T cells in alopecia areata. The wider study: Those patients who were treated received oral tofacitinib, which was given at 5 to 10 mg twice daily for moderate-to-severe alopecia areata. Severity of treated patients was scored by affected scalp percentage. Points from the study as a whole: Tofacitinib yielded significantly lower scalp clonality and fewer expanded CD8+ clones among the top 100.

Germline lookup yields CDR1 SGHTA and CDR2 FQGNSA. V was clipped by 6 bases and J by 2 bases; unmatched bases: 2. The CDR3 is 13 amino acids. Isolated RNA was reverse transcribed into cDNA used as the sequencing template. Assay: immunoSEQ multiplex PCR; the TCRdb copy retains only in-frame clones and omits some. The sample lists 200,000 to 250,000 clones, 64% occurring once. Regarding treatment: oral pan-JAK inhibitor, 5-10 mg twice daily. Researchers gathered lesional scalp punch biopsies and peripheral blood from patients with alopecia areata. The chain carries TRBV7-2 and TRBJ1-2; TRBD1 agrees at 8 bases. This TCR derives from a human donor with alopecia areata. Specimen: CD4+ T cells sorted from blood, collected at week 4, from a patient treated with tofacitinib. The CDR3 sequence is CASRDRENYGYTF. The DNA for the CDR3 is TGTGCCAGCAGGGACAGGGAAAACTATGGCTACACCTTC.